This TCR beta chain was recovered during a study of T-cell memory formation after mild COVID-19. As for the study in general: TCR clusters mostly belonged to single donors.

Study-wide results and limits: While clones contracting from day 15 to 85 were balanced between CD4 and CD8, later expanders leaned CD4+.

TCRdb analysed the 5' RACE reads with MiXCR anew, one entry per CDR3 protein. The table records about 560,000 distinct CDR3 sequences, less than 25% of them present only once. Note on this clonotype: As yet, its antigen is unknown.

Sequencing was done on a sample of PBMCs or a T cell subset sorted from them (not recorded which). The TCR sequence derives from an adult woman who had mild COVID-19 (a few samples of this study predate the infection). Cell type and time point are not known.

The CDR3 DNA is TGTGCCAGCAGTTATTCGACAGGGGTGGCCTATGGCTACACCTTC. Translated: CASSYSTGVAYGYTF. The J gene is TRBJ1-2, the V gene TRBV6-6, with TRBD1 matching over 8 bases. The CDR3 length is 15 residues. J was trimmed by 4 bases and V by 3 bases; bases with no gene match: 7. Germline CDR1 is MNHNY and CDR2 is SVGAGI (reference sequence).